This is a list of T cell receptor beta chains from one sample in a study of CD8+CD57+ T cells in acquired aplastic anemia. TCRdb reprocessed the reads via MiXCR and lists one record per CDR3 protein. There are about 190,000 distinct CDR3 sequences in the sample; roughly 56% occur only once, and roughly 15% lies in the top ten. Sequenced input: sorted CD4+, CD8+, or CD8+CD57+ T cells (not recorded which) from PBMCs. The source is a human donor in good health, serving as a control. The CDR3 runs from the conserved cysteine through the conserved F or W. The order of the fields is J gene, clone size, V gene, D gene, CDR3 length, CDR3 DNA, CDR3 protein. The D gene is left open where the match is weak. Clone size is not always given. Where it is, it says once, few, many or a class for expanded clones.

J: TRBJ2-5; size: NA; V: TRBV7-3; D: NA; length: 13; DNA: TGTGCCAGCAGCTCCCCTCTTGGGCAGTCTCTGTTCTTC; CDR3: CASSSPLGQSLFF
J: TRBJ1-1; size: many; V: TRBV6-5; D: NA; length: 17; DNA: TGTGCCAGCAGTTACTCGAATCCCGGTAAGCCGAACACTGAAGCTTTCTTT; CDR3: CASSYSNPGKPNTEAFF
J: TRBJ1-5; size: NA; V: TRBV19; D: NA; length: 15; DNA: TGTGCCAGTAGTACCCTAGGACAGAGCAATCAGCCCCAGCATTTT; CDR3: CASSTLGQSNQPQHF
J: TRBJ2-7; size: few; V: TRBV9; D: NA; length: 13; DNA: TGTGCCAGCAGCGTCGGGTCAGTGGGGGAGCAGTACTTC; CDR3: CASSVGSVGEQYF
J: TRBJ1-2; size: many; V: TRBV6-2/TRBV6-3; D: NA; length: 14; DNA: TGTGCCAGCAGTTTCTCGCCCCATTTTAATGGCTACACCTTC; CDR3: CASSFSPHFNGYTF
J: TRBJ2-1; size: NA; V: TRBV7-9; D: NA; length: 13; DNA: TGTGCCAGCAGCTTAGCGGACATGGATGAGCAGTTCTTC; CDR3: CASSLADMDEQFF
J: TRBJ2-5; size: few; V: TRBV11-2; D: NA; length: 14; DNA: TGTGCCAGCAGCTTAGGTATGGCGGGGGAGACCCAGTACTTC; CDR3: CASSLGMAGETQYF
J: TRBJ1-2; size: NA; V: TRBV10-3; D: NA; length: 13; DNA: TGTGCCATCAGTGTTGGGGGAAACTATGGCTACACCTTC; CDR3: CAISVGGNYGYTF
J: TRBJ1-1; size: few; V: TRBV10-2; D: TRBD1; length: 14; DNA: TGCGCCAGCAACGCCGGGACAGGGGAGCGAGGGGCTTTCTTT; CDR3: CASNAGTGERGAFF
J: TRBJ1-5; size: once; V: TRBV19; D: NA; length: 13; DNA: TGTGCCAGTAGTATTCGCAGGGATCAGCCCCAGCATTTT; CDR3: CASSIRRDQPQHF
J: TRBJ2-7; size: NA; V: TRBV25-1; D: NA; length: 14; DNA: TGTGCCAGCAGCCCAGAGGGAGTTACCTACGAGCAGTACTTC; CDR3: CASSPEGVTYEQYF
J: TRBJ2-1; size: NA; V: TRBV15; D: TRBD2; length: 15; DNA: TGTGCCACCAGCAGAGATACTAGCGGGGCTTATGAGCAGTTCTTC; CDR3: CATSRDTSGAYEQFF
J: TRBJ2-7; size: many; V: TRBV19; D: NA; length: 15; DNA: TGTGCCAGTAGTATAGGTCCCGGGCAGTGGTACGAGCAGTACTTC; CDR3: CASSIGPGQWYEQYF
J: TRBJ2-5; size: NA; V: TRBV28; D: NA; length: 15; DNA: TGTGCCAGCAGTTTTTTTGGCGGGGACCAAGAGACCCAGTACTTC; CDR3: CASSFFGGDQETQYF
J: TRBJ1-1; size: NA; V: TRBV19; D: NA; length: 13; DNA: TGTGCCAGTAGTATTTCGGCGTCGAGTGAAGCTTTCTTT; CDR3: CASSISASSEAFF
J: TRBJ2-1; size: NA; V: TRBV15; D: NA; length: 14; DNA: TGTGCCACCAGCAAGGACGTGGTATACAATGAGCAGTTCTTC; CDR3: CATSKDVVYNEQFF
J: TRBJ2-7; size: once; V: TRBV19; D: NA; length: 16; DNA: TGTGCCAGTAGTATAAATGGGCAGGGGGGGGCTAGGGGGCAGTACTTC; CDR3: CASSINGQGGARGQYF
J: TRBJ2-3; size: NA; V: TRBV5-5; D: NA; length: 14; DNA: TGTGCCAGCAGCGGGGGGGCGGGCACAGATACGCAGTATTTT; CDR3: CASSGGAGTDTQYF
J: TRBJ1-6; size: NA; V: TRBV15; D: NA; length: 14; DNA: TGTGCCACCAGGAGGGACACCACAAATTCACCCCTCCACTTT; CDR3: CATRRDTTNSPLHF
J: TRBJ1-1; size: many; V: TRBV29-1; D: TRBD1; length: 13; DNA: TGCAGCGTTGACGGGACAGGGGGCACTGAAGCTTTCTTT; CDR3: CSVDGTGGTEAFF
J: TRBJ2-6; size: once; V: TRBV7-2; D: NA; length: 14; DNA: TGTGCCAGCAGCGACAGTTTTGGGGCCAACGTCCTGACTTTC; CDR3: CASSDSFGANVLTF
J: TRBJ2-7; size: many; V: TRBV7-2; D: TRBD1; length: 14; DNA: TGTGCCAGCAGCTATAGACAGGGACCCTACGAGCAGTACTTC; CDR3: CASSYRQGPYEQYF
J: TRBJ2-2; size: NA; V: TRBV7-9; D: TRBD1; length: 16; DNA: TGTGCCAGCAGCTTAGGGGACAGGATGAACACCGGGGAGCTGTTTTTT; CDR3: CASSLGDRMNTGELFF
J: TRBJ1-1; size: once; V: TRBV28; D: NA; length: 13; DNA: TGTGCCAGCAGTTTGGGGGGGAGAACTGGAGCTTTCTTT; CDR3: CASSLGGRTGAFF
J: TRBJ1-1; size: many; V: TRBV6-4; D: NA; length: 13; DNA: TGTGCCAGCAGTGACAGGTACGGGACTGAAGCTTTCTTT; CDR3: CASSDRYGTEAFF
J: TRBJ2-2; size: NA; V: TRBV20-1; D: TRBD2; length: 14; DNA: TGCAGTGCCCCGGGACTAGCTAAAGCCGGGGAGCTGTTTTTT; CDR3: CSAPGLAKAGELFF
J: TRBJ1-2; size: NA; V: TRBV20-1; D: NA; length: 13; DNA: TGCAGTGCTAGGGAAGGGCAGAGCTATGGCTACACCTTC; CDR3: CSAREGQSYGYTF
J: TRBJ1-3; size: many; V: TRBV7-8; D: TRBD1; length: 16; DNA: TGTGCCAGCAGCCCTCGGACAGGTGTATCTGGAAACACCATATATTTT; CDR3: CASSPRTGVSGNTIYF
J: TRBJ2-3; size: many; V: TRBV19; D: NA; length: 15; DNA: TGTGCCAGTAGTATGCTCGGGGGAGGACGAGATACGCAGTATTTT; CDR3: CASSMLGGGRDTQYF
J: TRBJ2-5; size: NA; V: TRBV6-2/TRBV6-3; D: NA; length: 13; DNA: TGTGCCAGCACCTATTCAACCAGGGGAGTCGTGTACTTC; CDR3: CASTYSTRGVVYF
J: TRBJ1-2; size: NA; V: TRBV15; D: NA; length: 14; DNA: TGTGCCACCAGCAGAGAGGGGAAGAACTATGGCTACACCTTC; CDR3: CATSREGKNYGYTF
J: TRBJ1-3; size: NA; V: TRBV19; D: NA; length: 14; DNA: TGTGCCAGTACAGAGGGGAGCTCTGGAAACACCATATATTTT; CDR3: CASTEGSSGNTIYF
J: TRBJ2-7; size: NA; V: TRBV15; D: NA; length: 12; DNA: TGTGCCACCAGCAGAGGGCCGGGAGAGCAGTACTTC; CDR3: CATSRGPGEQYF
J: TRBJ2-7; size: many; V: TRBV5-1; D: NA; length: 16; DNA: TGCGCCAGCAGCTTGGTTTCTGGCAAAAGCTCCTACGAGCAGTACTTC; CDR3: CASSLVSGKSSYEQYF
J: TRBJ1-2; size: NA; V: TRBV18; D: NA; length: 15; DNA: TGTGCCAGCTCACCAGGACCTTCGGCTAACTATGGCTACACCTTC; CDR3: CASSPGPSANYGYTF
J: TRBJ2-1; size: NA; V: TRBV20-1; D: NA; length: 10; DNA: TGCAGTGCTAGAAATAATGAGCAGTTCTTC; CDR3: CSARNNEQFF
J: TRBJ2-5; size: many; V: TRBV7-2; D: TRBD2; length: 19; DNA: TGTGCCAGCAGCTTAGTGCCTCCGTTCCTAGCGGGGGACCAAGAGACCCAGTACTTC; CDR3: CASSLVPPFLAGDQETQYF
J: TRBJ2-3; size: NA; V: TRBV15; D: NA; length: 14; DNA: TGTGCCACCAGCAGAGATGGACGAACTGATACGCAGTATTTT; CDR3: CATSRDGRTDTQYF
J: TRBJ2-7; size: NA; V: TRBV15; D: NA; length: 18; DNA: TGTGCCACCAGCAGCCATGGGACCCATACAGGGAACTCCTACGAGCAGTACTTC; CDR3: CATSSHGTHTGNSYEQYF
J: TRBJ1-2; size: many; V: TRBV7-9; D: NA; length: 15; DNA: TGTGCCAGCAACCTCACCCCGGGACTGAAAGATGGCTACACCTTC; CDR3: CASNLTPGLKDGYTF
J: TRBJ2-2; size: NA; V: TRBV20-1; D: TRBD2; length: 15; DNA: TGCAGTGCTAGAGAGCTACCCGGGACTAGCGGGGAGCTGTTTTTT; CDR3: CSARELPGTSGELFF
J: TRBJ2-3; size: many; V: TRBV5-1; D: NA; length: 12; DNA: TGCGCCAGCAGCACCGGACGAGATACGCAGTATTTT; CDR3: CASSTGRDTQYF
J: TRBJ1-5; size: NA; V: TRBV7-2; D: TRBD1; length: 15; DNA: TGTGCCAGCAGCTTAGGACAGGGGGTCGGTCAGCCCCAGCATTTT; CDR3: CASSLGQGVGQPQHF
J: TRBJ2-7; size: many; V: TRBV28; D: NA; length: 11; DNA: TGTGCCAGCAAGGGGGGCAGGGTTCAGTACTTC; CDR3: CASKGGRVQYF
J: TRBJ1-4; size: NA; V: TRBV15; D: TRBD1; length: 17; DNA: TGTGCCACCAGCAGAGAACGGACAGGGGAAGAGGATGAAAAACTGTTTTTT; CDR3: CATSRERTGEEDEKLFF